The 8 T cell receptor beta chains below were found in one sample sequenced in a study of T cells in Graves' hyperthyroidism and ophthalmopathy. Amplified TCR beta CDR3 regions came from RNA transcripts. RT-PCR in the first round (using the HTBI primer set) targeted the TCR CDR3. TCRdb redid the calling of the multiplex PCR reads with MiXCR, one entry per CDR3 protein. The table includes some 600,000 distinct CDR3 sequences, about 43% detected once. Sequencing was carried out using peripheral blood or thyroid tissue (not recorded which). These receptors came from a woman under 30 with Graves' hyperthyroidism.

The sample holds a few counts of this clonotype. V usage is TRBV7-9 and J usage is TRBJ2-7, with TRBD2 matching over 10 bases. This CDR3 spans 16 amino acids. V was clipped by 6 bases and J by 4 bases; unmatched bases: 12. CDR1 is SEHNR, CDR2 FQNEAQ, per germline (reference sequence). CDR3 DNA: TGTGCCAGCAGTCGTGAACCGGGACTAGCGTTGTACGAGCAGTACTTC. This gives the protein CASSREPGLALYEQYF.

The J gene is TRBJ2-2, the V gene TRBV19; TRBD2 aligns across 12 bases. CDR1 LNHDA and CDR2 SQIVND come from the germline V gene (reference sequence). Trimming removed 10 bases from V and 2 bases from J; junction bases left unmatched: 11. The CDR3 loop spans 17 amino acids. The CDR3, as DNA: TGTGCCAACGTACGCCGGACTAGCGGGACCAACACCGGGGAGCTGTTTTTT. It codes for CANVRRTSGTNTGELFF.

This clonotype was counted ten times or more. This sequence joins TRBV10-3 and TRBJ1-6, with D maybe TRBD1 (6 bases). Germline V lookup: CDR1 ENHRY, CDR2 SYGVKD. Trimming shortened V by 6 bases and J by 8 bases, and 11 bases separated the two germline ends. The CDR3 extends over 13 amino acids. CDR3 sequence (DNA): TGTGCCATCAGGGACAGAGACGATTCACCCCTCCACTTT. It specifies CAIRDRDDSPLHF.

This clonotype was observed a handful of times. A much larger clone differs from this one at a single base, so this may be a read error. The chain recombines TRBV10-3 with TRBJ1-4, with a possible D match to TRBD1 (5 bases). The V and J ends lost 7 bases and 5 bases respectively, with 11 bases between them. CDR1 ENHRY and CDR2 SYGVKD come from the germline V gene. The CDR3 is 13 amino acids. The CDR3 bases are TGTGCCATCACGGGACGGCAGAATGAAAAACTGTTTTTT. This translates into CAITGRQNEKLFF.

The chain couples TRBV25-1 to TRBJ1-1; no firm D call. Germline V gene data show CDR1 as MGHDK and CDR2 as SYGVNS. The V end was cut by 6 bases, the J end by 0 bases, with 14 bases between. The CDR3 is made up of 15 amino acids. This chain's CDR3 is CASRGREVMNTEAFF. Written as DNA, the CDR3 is TGTGCCAGCAGAGGAAGGGAAGTCATGAACACTGAAGCTTTCTTT. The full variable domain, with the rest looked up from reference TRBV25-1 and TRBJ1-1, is EADIYQTPRYLVIGTGKKITLECSQTMGHDKMYWYQQDPGMELHLIHYSYGVNSTEKGDLSSESTVSRIRTEHFPLTLESARPSHTSQYLCASRGREVMNTEAFFGQGTRLTVV.

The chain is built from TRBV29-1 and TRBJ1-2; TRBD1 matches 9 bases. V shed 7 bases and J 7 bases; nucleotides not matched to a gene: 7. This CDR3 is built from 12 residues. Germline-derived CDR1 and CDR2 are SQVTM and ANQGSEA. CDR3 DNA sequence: TGCAGCGCCCTGGGACAGGGAGGTGGCTACACCTTC. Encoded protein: CSALGQGGGYTF.

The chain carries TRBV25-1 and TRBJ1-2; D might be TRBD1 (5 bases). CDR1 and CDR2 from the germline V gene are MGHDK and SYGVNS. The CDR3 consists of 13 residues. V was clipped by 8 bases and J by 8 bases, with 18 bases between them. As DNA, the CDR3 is TGTGCCAGCTCACCGGGGCGGGGCGGCGGCTACACCTTC. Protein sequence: CASSPGRGGGYTF.

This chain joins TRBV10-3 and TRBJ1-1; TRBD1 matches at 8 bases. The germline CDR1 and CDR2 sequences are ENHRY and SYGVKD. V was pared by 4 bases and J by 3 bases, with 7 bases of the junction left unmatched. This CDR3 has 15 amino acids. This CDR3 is CAISGTGKGDTEAFF. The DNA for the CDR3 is TGTGCCATCAGTGGGACAGGGAAGGGAGACACTGAAGCTTTCTTT.